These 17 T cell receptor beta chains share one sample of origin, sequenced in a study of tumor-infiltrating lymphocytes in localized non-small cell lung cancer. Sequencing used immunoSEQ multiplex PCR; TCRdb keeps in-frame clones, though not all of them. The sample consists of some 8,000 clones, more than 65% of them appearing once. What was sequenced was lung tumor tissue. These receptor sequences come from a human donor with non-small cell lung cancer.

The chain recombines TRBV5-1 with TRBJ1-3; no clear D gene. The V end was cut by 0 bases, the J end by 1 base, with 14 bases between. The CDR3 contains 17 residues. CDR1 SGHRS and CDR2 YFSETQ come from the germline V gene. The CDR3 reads CASSLAPISGSGNTIYF. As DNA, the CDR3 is TGCGCCAGCAGCTTGGCGCCGATAAGCGGATCTGGAAACACCATATATTTT.

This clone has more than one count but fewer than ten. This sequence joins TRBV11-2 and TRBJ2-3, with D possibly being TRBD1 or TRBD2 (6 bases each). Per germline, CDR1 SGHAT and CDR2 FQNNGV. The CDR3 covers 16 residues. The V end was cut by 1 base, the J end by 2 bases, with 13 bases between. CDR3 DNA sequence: TGTGCCAGCAGCTTAGTGGGGGGCCGAATCACAGATACGCAGTATTTT. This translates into CASSLVGGRITDTQYF. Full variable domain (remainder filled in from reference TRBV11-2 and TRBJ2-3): EAGVAQSPRYKIIEKRQSVAFWCNPISGHATLYWYQQILGQGPKLLIQFQNNGVVDDSQLPKDRFSAERLKGVDSTLKIQPAKLEDSAVYLCASSLVGGRITDTQYFGPGTRLTVL.

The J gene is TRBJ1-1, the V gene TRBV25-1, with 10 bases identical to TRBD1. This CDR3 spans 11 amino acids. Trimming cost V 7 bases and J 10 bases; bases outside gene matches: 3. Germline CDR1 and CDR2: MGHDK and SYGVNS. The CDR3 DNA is TGTGCCAGCACGGACAGGGGGAGAGCTTTCTTT. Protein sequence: CASTDRGRAFF.

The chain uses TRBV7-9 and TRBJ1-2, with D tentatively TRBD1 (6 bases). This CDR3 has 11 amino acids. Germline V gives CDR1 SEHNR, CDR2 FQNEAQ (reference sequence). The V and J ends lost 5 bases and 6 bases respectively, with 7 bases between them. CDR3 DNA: TGTGCCAGCAGCCCAGGGGATGGCTACACCTTC. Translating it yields CASSPGDGYTF. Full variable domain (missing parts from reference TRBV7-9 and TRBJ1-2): DTGVSQNPRHKITKRGQNVTFRCDPISEHNRLYWYRQTLGQGPEFLTYFQNEAQLEKSRLLSDRFSAERPKGSFSTLEIQRTEQGDSAMYLCASSPGDGYTFGSGTRLTVV.

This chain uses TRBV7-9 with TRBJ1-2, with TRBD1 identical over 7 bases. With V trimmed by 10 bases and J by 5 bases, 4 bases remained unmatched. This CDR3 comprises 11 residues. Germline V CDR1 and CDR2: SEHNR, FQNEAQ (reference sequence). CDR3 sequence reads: CAKGGIYGYTF. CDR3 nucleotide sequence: TGTGCCAAAGGGGGCATTTATGGCTACACCTTC.

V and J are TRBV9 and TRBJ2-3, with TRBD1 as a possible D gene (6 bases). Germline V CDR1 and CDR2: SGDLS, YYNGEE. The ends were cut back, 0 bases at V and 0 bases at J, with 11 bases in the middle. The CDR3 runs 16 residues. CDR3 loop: CASSVVRDISTDTQYF. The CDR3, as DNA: TGTGCCAGCAGCGTAGTCCGGGACATCAGCACAGATACGCAGTATTTT.

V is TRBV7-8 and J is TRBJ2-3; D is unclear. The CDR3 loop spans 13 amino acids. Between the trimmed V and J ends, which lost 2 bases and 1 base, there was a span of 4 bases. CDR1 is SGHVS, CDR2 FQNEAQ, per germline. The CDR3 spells CASSLQRTDTQYF. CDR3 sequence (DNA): TGTGCCAGCAGCTTACAGCGCACAGATACGCAGTATTTT. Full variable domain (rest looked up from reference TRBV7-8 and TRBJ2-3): GAGVSQSPRYKVAKRGQDVALRCDPISGHVSLFWYQQALGQGPEFLTYFQNEAQLDKSGLPSDRFFAERPEGSVSTLKIQRTQQEDSAVYLCASSLQRTDTQYFGPGTRLTVL.

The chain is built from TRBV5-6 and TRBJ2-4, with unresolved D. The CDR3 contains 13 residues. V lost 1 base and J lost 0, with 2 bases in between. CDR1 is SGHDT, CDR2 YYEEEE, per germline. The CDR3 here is CASSLIAKNIQYF. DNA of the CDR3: TGTGCCAGCAGCTTGATAGCCAAAAACATTCAGTACTTC.

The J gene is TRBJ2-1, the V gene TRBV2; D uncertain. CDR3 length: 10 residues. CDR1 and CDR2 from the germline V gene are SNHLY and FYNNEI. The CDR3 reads CASERNEQFF. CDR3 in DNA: TGTGCAAGCGAGAGAAATGAGCAGTTCTTC.

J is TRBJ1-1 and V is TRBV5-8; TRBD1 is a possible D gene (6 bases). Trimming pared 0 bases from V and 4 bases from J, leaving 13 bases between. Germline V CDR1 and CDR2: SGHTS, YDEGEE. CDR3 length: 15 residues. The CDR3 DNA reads TGTGCCAGCAGCTTGGGTAACAGGGATTCCACTGAAGCTTTCTTT. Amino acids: CASSLGNRDSTEAFF.

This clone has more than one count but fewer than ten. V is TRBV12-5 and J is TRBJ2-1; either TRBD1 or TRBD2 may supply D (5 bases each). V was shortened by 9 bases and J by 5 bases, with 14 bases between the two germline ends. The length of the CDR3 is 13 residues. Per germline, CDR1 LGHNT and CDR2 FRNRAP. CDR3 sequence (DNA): TGTGCTAGCGACCGGGACCACAACAATGAGCAGTTCTTC. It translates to CASDRDHNNEQFF.

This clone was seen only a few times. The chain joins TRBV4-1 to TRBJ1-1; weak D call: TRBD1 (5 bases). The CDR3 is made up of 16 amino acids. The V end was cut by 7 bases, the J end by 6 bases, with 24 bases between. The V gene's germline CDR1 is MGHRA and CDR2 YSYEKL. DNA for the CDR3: TGCGCCAGCACTCTCGGGGAGGGACGGAGAATGGCTGAAGCTTTCTTT. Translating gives CASTLGEGRRMAEAFF.

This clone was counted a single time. The CDR3 is CASSFLDPRDTQYF. In DNA form, the CDR3 reads TGTGCCAGCAGCTTCTTGGATCCAAGGGATACGCAGTATTTT. V is TRBV7-2 and J is TRBJ2-3; D is uncertain. The CDR3 totals 14 residues. CDR1 and CDR2 from the germline V gene are SGHTA and FQGNSA. V lost 3 bases and J 6 bases, leaving 13 bases between the germline ends. The variable domain in full, with the rest retrieved from reference TRBV7-2 and TRBJ2-3, is GAGVSQSPSNKVTEKGKDVELRCDPISGHTALYWYRQSLGQGLEFLIYFQGNSAPDKSGLPSDRFSAERTGGSVSTLTIQRTQQEDSAVYLCASSFLDPRDTQYFGPGTRLTVL.

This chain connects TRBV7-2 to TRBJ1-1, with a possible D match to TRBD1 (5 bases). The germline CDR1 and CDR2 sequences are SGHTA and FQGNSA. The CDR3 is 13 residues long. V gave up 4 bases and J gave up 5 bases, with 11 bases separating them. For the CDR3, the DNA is TGTGCCAGCAGCTCGAACCGGGGGACTGAAGCTTTCTTT. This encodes CASSSNRGTEAFF.

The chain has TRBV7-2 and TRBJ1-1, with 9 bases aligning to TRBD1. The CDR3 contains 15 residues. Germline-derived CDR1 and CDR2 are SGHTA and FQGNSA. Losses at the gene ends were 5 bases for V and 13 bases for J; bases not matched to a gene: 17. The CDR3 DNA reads TGTGCCAGCAGCCCTGGACCGGGACAGGGAACTATAGTTTTCTTT. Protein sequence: CASSPGPGQGTIVFF.

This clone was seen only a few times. CDR3 coding DNA: TGTGCCAGCAGCCTCGGACAGAGTTTCACAGATACGCAGTATTTT. This gives the protein CASSLGQSFTDTQYF. This rearrangement joins TRBV7-9 to TRBJ2-3; weak D call: TRBD1 (6 bases). Trimming pared 5 bases from V and 2 bases from J, leaving 14 bases between. CDR3 length: 15 amino acids. Germline V lookup: CDR1 SEHNR, CDR2 FQNEAQ (reference sequence).

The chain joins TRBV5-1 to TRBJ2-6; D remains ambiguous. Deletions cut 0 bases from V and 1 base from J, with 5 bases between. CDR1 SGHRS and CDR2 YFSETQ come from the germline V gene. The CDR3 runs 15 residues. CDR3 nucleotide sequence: TGCGCCAGCAGCTTGGAAGGTTCTGGGGCCAACGTCCTGACTTTC. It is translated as CASSLEGSGANVLTF.